Only one count was recorded for the clone carrying this T cell receptor beta chain. The same CDR3 arises from other DNA sequences in this sample as well. On sorted subsets, replicate PCRs used approximately 190 ng DNA, or 31,000 or so T cell genomes. Measured with immunoSEQ multiplex PCR; TCRdb has only the in-frame clones, and not every one. Of approximately 1.1 million clones in the sample, 70% to 80% were seen once. HIV-negative, healthy adults without recent acute infections or vaccinations were the donors. The source of the sample is a study of shared clonotypes between healthy human individuals. CDR1 and CDR2 (germline): MDHEN, SYDVKM. V was clipped by 8 bases and J by 1 base, with 6 bases between them. This CDR3 spans 11 amino acids.

This clonotype originated in a young man in good health. Some clones in this sample may be carry-over from other donors' samples. The chain recombines TRBV28 with TRBJ2-7; no clear D gene. Material: memory CD4+ T cells from PBMCs. Stated subset: CD45RA-negative fraction. CDR3 nucleotide sequence: TGTGCCAGCGGCTTGTCCTACGAGCAGTACTTC. This sequence encodes CASGLSYEQYF.